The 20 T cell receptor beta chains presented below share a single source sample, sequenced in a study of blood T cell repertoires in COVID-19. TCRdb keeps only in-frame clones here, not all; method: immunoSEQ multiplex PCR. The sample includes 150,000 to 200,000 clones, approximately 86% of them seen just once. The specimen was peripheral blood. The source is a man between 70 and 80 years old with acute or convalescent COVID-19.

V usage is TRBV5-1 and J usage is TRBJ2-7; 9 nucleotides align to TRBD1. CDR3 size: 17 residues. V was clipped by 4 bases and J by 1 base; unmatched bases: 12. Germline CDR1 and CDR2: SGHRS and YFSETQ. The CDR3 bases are TGCGCCAGCAGCGTGGGATCCGGGACAGGGCTATCCTACGAGCAGTACTTC. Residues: CASSVGSGTGLSYEQYF.

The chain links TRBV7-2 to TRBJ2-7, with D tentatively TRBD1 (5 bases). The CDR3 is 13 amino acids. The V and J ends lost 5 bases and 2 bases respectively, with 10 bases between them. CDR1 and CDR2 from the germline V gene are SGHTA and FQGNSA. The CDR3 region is CASSRTLPYEQYF. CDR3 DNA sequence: TGTGCCAGCAGCCGGACACTTCCCTACGAGCAGTACTTC.

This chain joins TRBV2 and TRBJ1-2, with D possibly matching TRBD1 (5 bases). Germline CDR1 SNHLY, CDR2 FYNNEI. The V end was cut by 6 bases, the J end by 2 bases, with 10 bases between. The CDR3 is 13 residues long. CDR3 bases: TGTGCCAGCAGGGAGGGGCAGAACTATGGCTACACCTTC. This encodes CASREGQNYGYTF.

This chain's CDR3 is CATSDSWTGNNEQFF. CDR3 DNA sequence: TGTGCCACCAGTGATTCCTGGACAGGGAACAATGAGCAGTTCTTC. V and J are TRBV24-1 and TRBJ2-1; 8 positions agree with TRBD1. The CDR3 is made up of 15 amino acids. Germline V gene data show CDR1 as KGHDR and CDR2 as SFDVKD. V shed 2 bases, J shed 5 bases, and the junction held 4 bases outside the gene matches.

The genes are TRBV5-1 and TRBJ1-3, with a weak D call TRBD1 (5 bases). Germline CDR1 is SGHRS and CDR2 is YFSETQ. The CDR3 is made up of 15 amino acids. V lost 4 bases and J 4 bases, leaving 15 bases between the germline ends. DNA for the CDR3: TGCGCCAGCAGCCCTCAGGGTCCTCCAGGAAACACCATATATTTT. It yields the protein CASSPQGPPGNTIYF.

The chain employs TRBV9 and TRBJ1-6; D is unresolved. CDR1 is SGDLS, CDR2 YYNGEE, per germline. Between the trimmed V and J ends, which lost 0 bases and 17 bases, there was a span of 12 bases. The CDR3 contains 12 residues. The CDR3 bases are TGTGCCAGCAGCGTAGATCGGGGTAGTGTCCACTTT. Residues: CASSVDRGSVHF.

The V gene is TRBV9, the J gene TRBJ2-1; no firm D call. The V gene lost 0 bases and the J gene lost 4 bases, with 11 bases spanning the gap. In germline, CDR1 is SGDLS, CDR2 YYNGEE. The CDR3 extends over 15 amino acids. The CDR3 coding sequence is TGTGCCAGCAGCGTAGCAGTGTCGCAATACAATGAGCAGTTCTTC. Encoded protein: CASSVAVSQYNEQFF.

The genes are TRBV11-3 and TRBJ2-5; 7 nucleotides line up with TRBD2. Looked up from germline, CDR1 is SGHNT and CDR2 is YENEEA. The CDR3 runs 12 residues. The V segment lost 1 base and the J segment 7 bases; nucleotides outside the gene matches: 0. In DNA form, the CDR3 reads TGTGCCAGCAGCTTAGGGGGGGGGACCCAGTACTTC. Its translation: CASSLGGGTQYF.

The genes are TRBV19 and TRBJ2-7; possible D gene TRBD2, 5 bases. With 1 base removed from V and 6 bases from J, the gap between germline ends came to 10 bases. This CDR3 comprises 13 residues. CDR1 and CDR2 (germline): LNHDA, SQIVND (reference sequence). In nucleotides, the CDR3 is TGTGCCAGTAGTATAGGGAGGTCGTCCGAGCAGTACTTC. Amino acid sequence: CASSIGRSSEQYF. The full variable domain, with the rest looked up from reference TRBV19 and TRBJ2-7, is DGGITQSPKYLFRKEGQNVTLSCEQNLNHDAMYWYRQDPGQGLRLIYYSQIVNDFQKGDIAEGYSVSREKKESFPLTVTSAQKNPTAFYLCASSIGRSSEQYFGPGTRLTVT.

This CDR3 is CASSSNRRGGDTEAFF. The CDR3 DNA follows: TGTGCCAGCAGTTCAAATCGACGAGGAGGGGACACTGAAGCTTTCTTT. V is TRBV28 and J is TRBJ1-1, with D possibly being TRBD1 (5 bases). CDR3 size: 16 residues. The germline gives CDR1 MDHEN, CDR2 SYDVKM. V shed 4 bases and J shed 3 bases, with 18 bases lying between them.

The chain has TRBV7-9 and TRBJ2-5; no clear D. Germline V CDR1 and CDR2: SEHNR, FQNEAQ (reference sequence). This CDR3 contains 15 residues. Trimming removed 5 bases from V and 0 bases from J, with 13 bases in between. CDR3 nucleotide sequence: TGTGCCAGCAGCCCGACGACTGGATACCAAGAGACCCAGTACTTC. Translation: CASSPTTGYQETQYF.

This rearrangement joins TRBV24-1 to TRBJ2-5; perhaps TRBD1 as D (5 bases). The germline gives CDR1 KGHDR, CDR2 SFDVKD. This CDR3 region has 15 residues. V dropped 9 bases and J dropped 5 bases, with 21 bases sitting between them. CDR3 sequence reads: CATASSEAKGETQYF. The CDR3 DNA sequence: TGTGCCACCGCGTCCAGTGAGGCAAAGGGGGAGACCCAGTACTTC.

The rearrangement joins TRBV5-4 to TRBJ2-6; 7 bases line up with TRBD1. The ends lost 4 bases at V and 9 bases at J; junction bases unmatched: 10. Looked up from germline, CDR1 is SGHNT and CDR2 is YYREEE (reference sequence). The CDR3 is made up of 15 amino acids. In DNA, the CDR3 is TGTGCCAGCAGCCCGACAGGGAGAGGTGACAACGTCCTGACTTTC. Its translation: CASSPTGRGDNVLTF.

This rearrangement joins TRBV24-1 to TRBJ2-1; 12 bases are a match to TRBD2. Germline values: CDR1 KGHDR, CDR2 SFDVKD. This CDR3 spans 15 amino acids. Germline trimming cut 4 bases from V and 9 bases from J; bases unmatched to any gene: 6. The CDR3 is CATSDPGLAGTEQFF. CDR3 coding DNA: TGTGCCACCAGTGACCCCGGACTAGCGGGAACTGAGCAGTTCTTC.

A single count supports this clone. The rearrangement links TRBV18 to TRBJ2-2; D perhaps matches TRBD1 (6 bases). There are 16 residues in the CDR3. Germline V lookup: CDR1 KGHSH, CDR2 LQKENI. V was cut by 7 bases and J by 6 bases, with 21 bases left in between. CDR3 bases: TGTGCCAGCTACGGACAGACATGGTCCTACGCCGGGGAGCTGTTTTTT. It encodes CASYGQTWSYAGELFF.

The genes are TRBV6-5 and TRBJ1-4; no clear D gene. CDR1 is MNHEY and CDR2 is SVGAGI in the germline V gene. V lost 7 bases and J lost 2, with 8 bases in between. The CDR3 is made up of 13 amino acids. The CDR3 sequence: CASTPVTNEKLFF. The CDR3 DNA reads TGTGCCAGCACCCCCGTCACTAATGAAAAACTGTTTTTT.

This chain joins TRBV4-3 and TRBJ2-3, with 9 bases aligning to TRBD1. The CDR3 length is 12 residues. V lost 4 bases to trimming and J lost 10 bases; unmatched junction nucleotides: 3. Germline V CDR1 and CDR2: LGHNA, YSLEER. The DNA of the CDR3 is TGCGCCAGCAGCCTGGACAGGGGTCCGCAGTATTTT. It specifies CASSLDRGPQYF.

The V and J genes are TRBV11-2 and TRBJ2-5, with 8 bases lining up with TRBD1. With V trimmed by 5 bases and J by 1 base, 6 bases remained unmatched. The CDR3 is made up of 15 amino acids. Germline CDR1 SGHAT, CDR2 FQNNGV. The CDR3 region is CASSPSTGGQETQYF. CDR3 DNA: TGTGCCAGCAGCCCATCCACAGGGGGCCAAGAGACCCAGTACTTC.

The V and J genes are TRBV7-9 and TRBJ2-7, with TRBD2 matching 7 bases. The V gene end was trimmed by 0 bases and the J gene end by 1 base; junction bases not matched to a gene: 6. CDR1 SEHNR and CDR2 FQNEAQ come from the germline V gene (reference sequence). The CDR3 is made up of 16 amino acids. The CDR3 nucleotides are TGTGCCAGCAGCTTAGCGGAGGGAGGGGCGTCCTACGAGCAGTACTTC. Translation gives CASSLAEGGASYEQYF.

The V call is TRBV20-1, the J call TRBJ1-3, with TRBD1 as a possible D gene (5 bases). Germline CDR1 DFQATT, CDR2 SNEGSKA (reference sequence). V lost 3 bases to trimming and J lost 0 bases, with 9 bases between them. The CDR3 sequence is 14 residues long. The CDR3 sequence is CSASRGDSGNTIYF. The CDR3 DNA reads TGCAGTGCTAGTCGGGGGGACTCTGGAAACACCATATATTTT.